This T cell receptor (beta chain) was sequenced during a study of a mutant IDH1 vaccine in newly diagnosed glioma. Study overall: Onset of vaccination occurred 4-6 weeks following radiotherapy alone, or with temozolomide cycles. Study conclusions and caveats: Whatever changes occurred in top peripheral T cell clonotypes seemed unrelated to pseudoprogression.

Time point in this sample: week 23, last vaccination. Each vaccine dose was 300 ug of mutant IDH1 20-mer peptide, with topical imiquimod. Generated by immunoSEQ multiplex PCR, the TCRdb table keeps only in-frame clones and is missing some. Found here are over 55,000 clones, roughly 77% of them singletons; the top ten hold around 8.9%. Comment on this clone: As yet, its antigen is unknown.

This CDR3 comprises 14 residues. CDR1 SGHNT and CDR2 YYREEE come from the germline V gene (reference sequence). Between the trimmed V and J ends, which lost 0 bases and 6 bases, there was a span of 9 bases. The starting material was PBMCs, obtained from a glioma patient whose treatment included an IDH1 peptide vaccine. This receptor was obtained from a woman aged 40 to 55 with glioma. Some clones in this sample may be carry-over from other donors' samples. V usage is TRBV5-4 and J usage is TRBJ2-2; TRBD2 might be the D (6 bases). In DNA, the CDR3 is TGTGCCAGCAGCTTGGGACTAGACTCCGGGGAGCTGTTTTTT. It codes for CASSLGLDSGELFF.